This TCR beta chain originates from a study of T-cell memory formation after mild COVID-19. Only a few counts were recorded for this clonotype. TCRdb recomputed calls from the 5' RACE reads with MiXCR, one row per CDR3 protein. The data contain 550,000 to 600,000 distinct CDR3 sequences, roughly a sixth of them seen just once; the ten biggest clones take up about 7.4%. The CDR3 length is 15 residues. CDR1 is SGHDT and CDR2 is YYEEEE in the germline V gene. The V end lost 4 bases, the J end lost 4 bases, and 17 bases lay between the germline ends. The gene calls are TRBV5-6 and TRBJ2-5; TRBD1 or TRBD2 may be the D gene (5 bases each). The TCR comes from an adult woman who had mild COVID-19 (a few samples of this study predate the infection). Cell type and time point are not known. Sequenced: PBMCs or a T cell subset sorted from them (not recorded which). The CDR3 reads CASSLVGEVGETQYF. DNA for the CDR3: TGTGCCAGCAGCCTGGTGGGGGAAGTGGGAGAGACCCAGTACTTC.